The present T cell receptor beta chain was sequenced within a study of cytomegalovirus exposure and HLA in healthy donors. The CDR3 runs to 23 residues. V was cut by 8 bases and J by 2 bases, with 40 bases left in between. From germline, CDR1 is SNHLY and CDR2 FYNNEI. In this sample, this clone is medium-sized (0.01 to 0.1%). Its antigen is currently unknown. Researchers ran the PCR with 60 Vbeta and 13 Jbeta primers. The assay was immunoSEQ multiplex PCR, and TCRdb's table has in-frame clones only and misses some. Of tens of thousands of clones in the sample, roughly 69% were seen once. Study-wide results and caveats: Altogether, 164 TCR beta chains were recorded as cytomegalovirus-associated. A link between a missense DCLRE1C variant and TCR beta V- and J-gene trimming emerged from a later analysis.

What was sequenced was PBMCs. This TCR derives from a woman in her 30s in good health and CMV-seronegative. The chain employs TRBV2 and TRBJ1-3, with D perhaps TRBD1 (6 bases). CDR3 loop: CASQGPLGEKELKQGRTGNTIYF. Written as DNA, the CDR3 is TGTGCCAGCCAGGGGCCGCTGGGCGAAAAGGAGTTGAAGCAGGGTAGAACTGGAAACACCATATATTTT.